This T cell receptor beta chain was recorded in a study of blood T cell repertoires in COVID-19. Trimming took 1 base from V and 7 from J, leaving 19 bases between them. Germline lookup yields CDR1 LNHDA and CDR2 SQIVND (reference sequence). The CDR3 runs to 16 residues. Libraries were prepared by immunoSEQ multiplex PCR; TCRdb keeps only in-frame clonotypes and omits some of them. The sample includes approximately 230,000 clones, 70% to 90% of them seen just once. The J gene is TRBJ1-2, the V gene TRBV19; possibly TRBD1 for D (6 bases). Sequenced: peripheral blood. The sequence derives from a man between 18 and 29 years old with active or convalescent COVID-19. CDR3 sequence reads: CASSIAHTSGGVGYTF. Written as DNA, the CDR3 is TGTGCCAGTAGTATAGCCCACACTAGTGGGGGCGTTGGCTACACCTTC.